This T cell receptor (beta chain) derives from a study of cytomegalovirus exposure and HLA in healthy donors (dated by TCRdb to the late 2010s). With respect to the entire study: An earlier analysis of some 620 of the donors reported 276 Gb of sequence data and 100 million to 120 million unique TCR beta sequences obtained from about 180 million T cells. Genome-wide SNP genotypes for about 60% of the 666 donors were used in a later genetic analysis, which treated that subset as a discovery cohort. Every discovery cohort repertoire had been produced on one sequencing platform. In an earlier analysis of roughly 540 of the donors, high-throughput TCR beta sequencing was used to judge whether each TCR beta V gene segment behaved as functional or pseudogenic. In a later analysis, previously published TCR beta repertoires from some 640 donors were re-analyzed and high-resolution HLA genotyping was added so that TCR occurrence patterns could be studied. Across around 400 genotyped donors of the cohort, an average of about 240,000 unique TCR beta nucleotide sequences per donor were sequenced, and roughly 17% of those sequences were non-productive. Typing coverage varied by locus: roughly 620-640 donors for A, B, C, DRB1 and DQB1; approximately 500 for DQA1; about 600 for DPA1; some 470 for DPB1. The study combined high-throughput TCR immunosequencing, statistical association of individual TCRs with disease status, and machine learning to predict cytomegalovirus infection status. Alongside the repertoire data, information on donor age, sex, ethnicity and CMV serostatus was compiled. Among the approximately 430 genotyped donors, approximately 76% belonged to the genetic ancestry cluster associated with self-reported Caucasian donors. Using immunosequencing, the study profiled T cell repertoires from 666 subjects and related those repertoires to cytomegalovirus serostatus. HLA typing covered class I and class II loci at four-digit resolution. The later analysis used no new phenotypic data to find candidate immune exposures, relying instead on TCR beta sequences and their occurrence across donors. Roughly 5 DR-DQ haplotypes were handled as single units for association and clustering, since linkage in the cohort was strong. A separate validation cohort of about 110 different subjects was used in addition to the 666-subject first cohort. The aim of the study was to test whether cataloging public T cell receptors could identify signatures of past pathogen exposure. About 300 gigabases of sequencing data and roughly 90 million unique TCR sequences were included in an early release covering 550 to 650 HLA-typed donors. What the authors observed across the whole study: A later analysis associated roughly 17,000 TCR beta sequences with specific HLA alleles at a false discovery rate of 0.05. Broadly in line with IMGT annotations, most TCR beta V segments showed up in productive rearrangements about 90% or about 30% of the time in an earlier analysis of approximately 640 of the donors. The authors suggested that the approach could potentially be extended to other disease states and immunological phenotypes. Presence/absence analyses assumed roughly uniform sequencing depth across donors, an assumption that may not hold. A later analysis found that HLA-associated TCR beta chains were more clonally expanded and had lower generation probabilities than equally common non-associated chains. The classifier was reported to diagnose cytomegalovirus status with high specificity and sensitivity in both the original cohort and the validation cohort. The sequencing pipeline was judged likely to have produced a cluster of highly shared sequence variants as a technical artifact. The earlier analysis of 587 of the donors excluded 15 to 20 rarely observed V segments, including chromosome 9 orphons, because counts were too low. In a later analysis, most CMV-associated TCR beta chains were found to appear HLA-restricted, with HLA associations seemingly driven largely by CMV exposure. A few of the identified cytomegalovirus-associated TCR beta chains were confirmed in vitro to be specific for cytomegalovirus antigens. According to a later analysis, TCR association rates differed among HLA loci, with DRB1 alleles showing the most associated TCRs and HLA-C alleles showing the fewest. The study listed over 150 TCR beta chains as associated with cytomegalovirus. In a later genetic analysis, fewer N-insertions in productive TCRs were reported among donors in an Asian-associated ancestry cluster than the roughly 640-donor mean. Linkage disequilibrium might explain the correlated functional status among segregating V segments, but an unknown experimental factor could not be ruled out. HLA typing was unavailable for some donors at each locus, so association tests used only the typed subset. Assigning TCR associations to individual alleles was difficult when HLA alleles, especially DR and DQ, strongly co-occurred. A further reported finding was that TCR beta sequences accurately predicted the HLA-A and HLA-B alleles for most subjects in the first cohort. Immune exposure information for the cohort was limited to CMV serostatus. This cohort had only TCR beta chains sequenced, and the lack of alpha or paired-chain data limited which features could be detected. A later analysis reported that several top co-occurrence clusters appeared linked to parvovirus B19, influenza, CMV and Epstein-Barr virus. Across donors, most TCR sequences were observed very rarely, whereas some public TCRs were present in many individuals. V-gene and J-gene trimming of TCR beta chains was associated with a missense DCLRE1C variant in a later genetic analysis, and the association was replicated in an independent cohort.

The library relied on the immunoSEQ multiplex PCR assay. The multiplex PCR relied on a mix of 60 forward primers for TCR Vbeta segments and 13 reverse primers for TCR Jbeta segments. A multiplex PCR assay on genomic DNA amplified the CDR3 region of rearranged TCR beta genes. The Illumina HiSeq System was used to sequence the amplified TCR beta libraries as 87-base-pair reads. The authors' pipeline ran thus. Across the 670 or so repertoires, a later analysis counted 80 million or so unique TCR beta chains, roughly 11 million of which were shared by at least two donors. A nearest-neighbor algorithm error-corrected the raw reads and collapsed the reads into unique sequences, merging closely related sequences to remove PCR and sequencing errors. V, D and J gene segments were assigned by aligning CDR3 sequences to IMGT reference sequences. For a sequence to be retained, a match of at least six nucleotides was required to both a V gene segment and a J gene segment. A rearrangement counted as productive if the CDR3 had no stop codons and remained in frame with V and J, and every other rearrangement counted as non-productive. Following IMGT convention, CDR3 was defined as the stretch from the second conserved V-encoded cysteine up to the conserved J-encoded phenylalanine. In an earlier analysis of around 600 of the donors, sequences lacking an unambiguous match to a single V gene segment were excluded. An earlier analysis of around 600 of the donors classified V segments as functional when productive rearrangements were above 56.7% and as segregating when the standard deviation between donors was above 5%. A statistical classification framework was developed to diagnose cytomegalovirus status using the catalog of TCR beta chain sequences. In a later analysis, V and J genes were assigned by comparing TCR nucleotide sequences against IMGT/GENE-DB human TR gene sequences. A later analysis assigned CDR3 sequences and most-parsimonious VDJ recombination scenarios with the TCRdist pipeline. In a later analysis, each TCR beta chain was defined by its CDR3 amino acid sequence together with its V-gene family, and reads lacking a unique V-gene family were excluded. To address suspected cross-contamination and a sequencing artifact, a later analysis removed approximately 590 highly shared, low-generation-probability nucleotide sequences. A later analysis calculated a clonal expansion index for each public chain from normalized within-repertoire ranks of inferred template counts. Generation probabilities in a later analysis came from a VDJ recombination model fitted to out-of-frame rearrangements, and those results were checked against IGoR. In a later analysis, hypergeometric tests were used to score TCR-TCR, TCR-HLA and TCR-CMV co-occurrence, with a repertoire-size bias correction applied to TCR pairs. A later analysis estimated false discovery rates by permuting HLA or CMV assignments 20 times. In a later analysis, co-occurring TCRs were grouped using DBSCAN, with TCRdist sequence similarity added in when clustering inside HLA-allele-positive subsets. Repertoires with fewer than 30,000 or more than 120,000 public chains were left out of co-occurrence clustering, as were four to six repertoires with anomalous nucleotide sharing. TCRdb retrieved this table from immuneACCESS and kept in-frame rearrangements only. Not all clones are present; in checked studies, unresolved V genes account for under half, and no reason is known for the remainder. The DNA gave D and trimming, while V, J and clone size come from that table. In this sample's table one finds some 89,000 clones. The ten biggest clones cover 3.4% of the sample.

Points on this clone: This clone's antigen is unknown.

The cohort comprised around 700 healthy bone marrow donors. At the time of sampling, all cohort members were nominally healthy, though unrecorded immune exposures were likely present. The donor tested CMV seronegative, placing the donor among the 350 or so seronegative members of the cohort. Each donor provided a peripheral blood sample, and peripheral blood mononuclear cells were used for TCR beta sequencing. Genomic DNA was extracted from the blood cell samples with the Qiagen DNeasy Blood Extraction Kit. Source material: PBMCs. The TCR comes from a woman in her 30s in good health and CMV-seronegative.

The CDR3 region: CASSVDSRETQYF. The bases read TGTGCCAGCAGTGTCGACTCACGGGAGACCCAGTACTTC. The V and J segments used are TRBV6-1 and TRBJ2-5, with no reliable assignment of the D segment. V and J are truncated by 4 bases and 5 bases respectively, leaving an intervening sequence of 11 bases. Including cysteine and phenylalanine, the CDR3 has 13 amino acids. The CDR3 DNA has 39 bases and is translated from base 1. Sequences MNHNS (CDR1) and SASEGT (CDR2) are obtained from the germline V gene.